Detailed here is one TCR beta chain. Its matching antigen is unknown. This record belongs to a study of cytomegalovirus exposure and HLA in healthy donors. Findings and caveats of the study: Within the data, a cluster of highly shared sequence variants was likely a sequencing artifact. Presence/absence analyses assumed roughly uniform sequencing depth across donors, which may not hold. Versus the approximately 720-donor mean, an Asian-associated ancestry cluster reportedly showed fewer N-insertions in a later analysis.

13 Jbeta primers and 60 Vbeta primers were used for the PCR. Using immunoSEQ multiplex PCR, the repertoire was profiled, and TCRdb retains in-frame clones only, with some absent. The table has some 130,000 clones, about 80% seen once. Looked up from germline, CDR1 is MDHEN and CDR2 is SYDVKM. The CDR3 has 16 amino acids. The germline V and J ends were trimmed by 7 bases and 6 bases, with 25 bases remaining between them. What was sequenced was PBMCs. J is TRBJ2-7 and V is TRBV28, with D maybe TRBD1 (5 bases). The sequence came from a man younger than 40 in good health and CMV-seronegative. This CDR3 reads CASTTLPGDRGSEQYF. CDR3 coding DNA: TGTGCCAGCACCACCTTACCCGGCGATAGGGGATCCGAGCAGTACTTC.